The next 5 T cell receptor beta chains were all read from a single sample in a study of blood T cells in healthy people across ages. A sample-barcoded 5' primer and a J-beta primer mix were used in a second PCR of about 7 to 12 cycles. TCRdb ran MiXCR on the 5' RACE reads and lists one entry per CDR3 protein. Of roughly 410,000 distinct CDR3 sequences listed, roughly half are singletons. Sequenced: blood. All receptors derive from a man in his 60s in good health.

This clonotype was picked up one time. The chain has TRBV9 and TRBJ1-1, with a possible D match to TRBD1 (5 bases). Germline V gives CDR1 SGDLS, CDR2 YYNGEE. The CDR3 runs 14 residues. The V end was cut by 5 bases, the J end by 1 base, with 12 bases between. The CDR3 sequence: CASRRGGGNTEAFF. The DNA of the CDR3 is TGTGCCAGCAGGCGGGGCGGAGGGAACACTGAAGCTTTCTTT.

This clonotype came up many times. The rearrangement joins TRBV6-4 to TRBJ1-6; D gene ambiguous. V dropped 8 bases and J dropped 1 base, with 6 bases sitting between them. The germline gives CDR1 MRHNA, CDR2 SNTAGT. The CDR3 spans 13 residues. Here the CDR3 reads CASSESYNSPLHF. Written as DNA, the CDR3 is TGTGCCAGCTCGGAATCCTATAATTCACCCCTCCACTTT.

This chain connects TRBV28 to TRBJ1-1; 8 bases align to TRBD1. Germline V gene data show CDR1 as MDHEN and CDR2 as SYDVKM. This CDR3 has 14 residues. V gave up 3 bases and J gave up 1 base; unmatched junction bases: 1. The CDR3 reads CASSFGTGNTEAFF. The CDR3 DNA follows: TGTGCCAGCAGTTTTGGGACAGGGAACACTGAAGCTTTCTTT.

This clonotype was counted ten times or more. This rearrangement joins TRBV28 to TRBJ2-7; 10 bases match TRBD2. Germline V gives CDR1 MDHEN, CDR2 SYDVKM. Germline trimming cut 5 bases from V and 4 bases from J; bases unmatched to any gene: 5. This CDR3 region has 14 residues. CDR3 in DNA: TGTGCCAGCAGTCTTCGAGCGGGAGGGTACGAGCAGTACTTC. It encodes CASSLRAGGYEQYF.

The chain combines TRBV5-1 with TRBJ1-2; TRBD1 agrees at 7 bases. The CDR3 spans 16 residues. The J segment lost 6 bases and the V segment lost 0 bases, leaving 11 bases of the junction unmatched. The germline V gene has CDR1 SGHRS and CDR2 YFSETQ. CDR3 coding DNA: TGCGCCAGCAGCTTGGATGGAGGAGGGACAGCCGATGGCTACACCTTC. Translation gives CASSLDGGGTADGYTF.